These 28 T cell receptor beta chains were sequenced from one sample in a study of response to subunit inactivated influenza vaccine. TCRdb re-analysed the RT-PCR reads in MiXCR, keeping a single row per CDR3 protein. Of about 620,000 distinct CDR3 sequences listed, about an eighth are singletons. The sequencing here drew on PBMCs from blood, taken on the day of vaccination. These receptors were collected from a man aged 45 to 65 who received an inactivated influenza vaccine.

This clonotype was picked up a small number of times. The V gene is TRBV27, the J gene TRBJ2-7; tentative D call: TRBD2 (6 bases). The germline V gene encodes CDR1 MNHEY and CDR2 SMNVEV (reference sequence). Trimming removed 8 bases at V and 5 bases at J, with 16 bases between. This CDR3 has 13 residues. The CDR3 DNA is TGTGCCAGCGGCCGGGCGGGGTTTAACGAGCAGTACTTC. Translation gives CASGRAGFNEQYF.

This clonotype appeared a few times. This sequence joins TRBV7-2 and TRBJ2-5; TRBD2 matches 9 bases. The J segment lost 2 bases and the V segment lost 4 bases, leaving 11 bases of the junction unmatched. Germline loops: CDR1 SGHTA, CDR2 FQGNSA. This CDR3 is built from 17 residues. For the CDR3, the DNA is TGTGCCAGCAGCTCCCAAGGGGGAAGCGGGGGGCAAGAGACCCAGTACTTC. Amino acid sequence: CASSSQGGSGGQETQYF.

This clonotype was recorded at least ten times. The chain combines TRBV5-1 with TRBJ1-2; tentative D call: TRBD1 (5 bases). V shed 0 bases and J shed 0 bases, with 6 bases lying between them. The CDR3 consists of 14 residues. Germline values: CDR1 SGHRS, CDR2 YFSETQ. The CDR3 spells CASSLETANYGYTF. The CDR3 DNA is TGCGCCAGCAGCTTGGAGACAGCTAACTATGGCTACACCTTC.

The V gene is TRBV6-2 or TRBV6-3, the J gene TRBJ2-2, with 7 positions matching TRBD1. CDR1 is MNHEY, CDR2 SVGEGT, per germline. Germline trimming cut 4 bases from V and 6 bases from J; bases unmatched to any gene: 5. The CDR3 has 14 residues. The CDR3 protein is CASSLQGISGELFF. Written as DNA, the CDR3 is TGTGCCAGCAGTTTACAGGGGATCTCCGGGGAGCTGTTTTTT.

The sample holds many counts of this clonotype. The chain recombines TRBV2 with TRBJ2-3; the D gene is possibly TRBD2 (5 bases). Trimming pared 5 bases from V and 2 bases from J, leaving 5 bases between. Germline V gene lookup returns CDR1 SNHLY and CDR2 FYNNEI. The CDR3 is made up of 12 amino acids. The CDR3 bases are TGTGCCAGCAGTCGGGACACAGATACGCAGTATTTT. Residues: CASSRDTDTQYF.

This clonotype appeared a few times. The chain uses TRBV15 and TRBJ2-3; weak D call: TRBD2 (5 bases). The CDR3 is 13 amino acids. Deletions cut 3 bases from V and 10 bases from J, with 14 bases between. The germline gives CDR1 LNHNV, CDR2 YYDKDF (reference sequence). CDR3 loop: CATSREANEAQYF. DNA of the CDR3: TGTGCCACCAGCAGGGAGGCAAACGAGGCGCAGTATTTT.

This clonotype came up many times. J is TRBJ2-3 and V is TRBV3-1; tentatively, D is TRBD1 or TRBD2 (6 bases each). V shed 3 bases and J shed 7 bases, with 14 bases lying between them. This CDR3 has 14 residues. Germline loops: CDR1 LGHDT, CDR2 YNNKEL (reference sequence). As DNA, the CDR3 is TGTGCCAGCAGCCATCAGGGGAGGCGCAATACGCAGTATTTT. It yields the protein CASSHQGRRNTQYF.

This clonotype was observed many times. This chain joins TRBV4-2 and TRBJ2-7, with 10 nucleotides matching TRBD1. Per germline, CDR1 LGHNA and CDR2 YNFKEQ. The ends lost 1 base at V and 2 bases at J; junction bases unmatched: 5. The CDR3 spans 16 residues. In DNA, the CDR3 is TGTGCCAGCAGCCAAGTGACCGGGACAGGGGCCTACGAGCAGTACTTC. Translation: CASSQVTGTGAYEQYF.

The rearrangement uses TRBV12-3 or TRBV12-4 and TRBJ2-1; D unresolved. The CDR3 consists of 15 residues. V shed 3 bases and J shed 4 bases, with 13 bases lying between them. The CDR3 here is CASSFVEAVYNEQFF. Written as DNA, the CDR3 is TGTGCCAGCAGTTTCGTTGAGGCAGTTTACAATGAGCAGTTCTTC.

This clonotype was seen a few times. This chain links TRBV4-3 with TRBJ2-7, with a weak D call TRBD1 (6 bases). The CDR3 has 15 residues. V was trimmed by 0 bases and J by 4 bases, leaving 13 bases between them. Germline values: CDR1 LGHNA, CDR2 YSLEER. The CDR3 nucleotides read TGCGCCAGCAGCCAAGACACAGGGAATTGGTACGAGCAGTACTTC. This gives the protein CASSQDTGNWYEQYF.

This clonotype showed up just a few times. The chain couples TRBV18 to TRBJ1-5; maybe TRBD1 (5 bases). The V gene lost 3 bases and the J gene lost 5 bases, with 11 bases spanning the gap. Germline V gene sequence: CDR1 KGHSH, CDR2 LQKENI. The CDR3 totals 14 residues. CDR3 protein: CASSPRDGYQPQHF. CDR3 nucleotides: TGTGCCAGCTCACCTCGGGACGGTTATCAGCCCCAGCATTTT. The variable domain in full, completed from reference TRBV18 and TRBJ1-5, reads NAGVMQNPRHLVRRRGQEARLRCSPMKGHSHVYWYRQLPEEGLKFMVYLQKENIIDESGMPKERFSAEFPKEGPSILRIQQVVRGDSAAYFCASSPRDGYQPQHFGDGTRLSIL.

At least ten counts were recorded for this clonotype. This chain joins TRBV12-3 or TRBV12-4 and TRBJ2-6; D is undetermined. This CDR3 comprises 14 residues. Trimming took off 3 bases at V and 0 bases at J, with 3 bases between the two ends. CDR3 protein: CASSFSSGANVLTF. CDR3 nucleotide sequence: TGTGCCAGCAGTTTTAGCTCTGGGGCCAACGTCCTGACTTTC.

At least ten counts were recorded for this clonotype. The chain has TRBV5-1 and TRBJ1-4; 7 nucleotides line up with TRBD1. Trimming removed 1 base from V and 3 bases from J; junction bases left unmatched: 0. The CDR3 has 14 residues. Germline V gene data show CDR1 as SGHRS and CDR2 as YFSETQ. The CDR3 bases are TGCGCCAGCAGCTTGAGGGGGCCTAATGAAAAACTGTTTTTT. Translation gives CASSLRGPNEKLFF.

This clonotype came up a few times. The chain joins TRBV7-2 to TRBJ2-2; 12 bases are a match to TRBD2. In germline, CDR1 is SGHTA, CDR2 FQGNSA. CDR3 length: 15 residues. V gave up 6 bases and J gave up 5 bases; unmatched junction bases: 4. For the CDR3, the DNA is TGTGCCAGCAGTTCCACTAGCGGGGGGACCGGGGAGCTGTTTTTT. It specifies CASSSTSGGTGELFF. The entire variable domain, with the rest obtained from reference TRBV7-2 and TRBJ2-2, is as follows: GAGVSQSPSNKVTEKGKDVELRCDPISGHTALYWYRQSLGQGLEFLIYFQGNSAPDKSGLPSDRFSAERTGGSVSTLTIQRTQQEDSAVYLCASSSTSGGTGELFFGEGSRLTVL.

This clonotype was counted only a few times. The V gene is TRBV6-2 or TRBV6-3, the J gene TRBJ1-2; 9 bases line up with TRBD1. Unmatched junction bases numbered 4, after V lost 1 base and J lost 7 bases. This CDR3 has 14 amino acids. Germline CDR1 is MNHEY and CDR2 is SVGEGT. The CDR3 bases are TGTGCCAGCAGTTACTTGGGACAGGGAACTGGCTACACCTTC. Translated, it gives CASSYLGQGTGYTF.

This clonotype was found a few times. The CDR3 reads CASSLDRWGYNSPLHF. The DNA for the CDR3 is TGTGCCAGCAGCTTAGATCGGTGGGGATACAATTCACCCCTCCACTTT. The V gene is TRBV11-2, the J gene TRBJ1-6; D remains unclear. Germline values: CDR1 SGHAT, CDR2 FQNNGV. V was shortened by 0 bases and J by 7 bases, with 13 bases between the two germline ends. This CDR3 region has 16 residues.

The gene calls are TRBV10-3 and TRBJ2-1; 11 bases are shared with TRBD2. The CDR3 has 15 residues. Germline values: CDR1 ENHRY, CDR2 SYGVKD. Trimming took 5 bases from V and 2 from J; bases not matched to a gene: 2. The CDR3 coding sequence is TGTGCCATCAGTCTAGCGGGAGGTACCTACAATGAGCAGTTCTTC. Amino acids: CAISLAGGTYNEQFF.

DNA of the CDR3: TGCAGTGCTAGAGGACCCAGGGCGTACGAGCAGTACTTC. Protein product: CSARGPRAYEQYF. This sequence joins TRBV20-1 and TRBJ2-7, with a weak D call TRBD1 (5 bases). The CDR3 runs to 13 residues. Germline V CDR1 and CDR2: DFQATT, SNEGSKA (reference sequence). V lost 1 base and J 4 bases, leaving 11 bases between the germline ends.

This clonotype occurred many times. The rearrangement uses TRBV6-1 and TRBJ1-6, with D uncertain. The V end lost 6 bases, the J end lost 7 bases, and 16 bases lay between the germline ends. CDR1 is MNHNS, CDR2 SASEGT, per germline. The CDR3 is made up of 15 amino acids. The CDR3 sequence: CASRGSRTENSPLHF. CDR3 in DNA: TGTGCCAGCAGGGGGAGTAGGACGGAGAATTCACCCCTCCACTTT.

This clonotype turned up a few times. The V and J genes are TRBV18 and TRBJ2-3, with TRBD2 identical over 10 bases. Germline CDR1 and CDR2: KGHSH and LQKENI. J lost 1 base, V lost 4 bases, and 5 bases had no gene match. The length of the CDR3 is 16 residues. CDR3 nucleotides: TGTGCCAGCTCACTCATCGGACTAGCGGGCACAGATACGCAGTATTTT. The encoded protein is CASSLIGLAGTDTQYF.

The rearrangement joins TRBV6-1 to TRBJ2-1, with D possibly being TRBD2 (6 bases). V lost 6 bases to trimming and J lost 3 bases, with 12 bases between them. CDR1 and CDR2 (germline): MNHNS, SASEGT. This CDR3 comprises 14 residues. The CDR3 reads CASRGLANYNEQFF. The CDR3 region has the DNA TGTGCCAGCAGGGGCCTAGCGAACTACAATGAGCAGTTCTTC.

The table lists this clonotype with a few counts. This rearrangement joins TRBV29-1 to TRBJ1-2; TRBD1 agrees at 8 bases. This CDR3 is built from 12 residues. Germline V gene sequence: CDR1 SQVTM, CDR2 ANQGSEA. J was trimmed by 3 bases and V by 7 bases; bases with no gene match: 4. CDR3 sequence reads: CSAPQGDYGYTF. DNA for the CDR3: TGCAGCGCCCCACAGGGGGACTATGGCTACACCTTC.

A word on this clonotype: A clone one base away is much larger, so this may be a read error. This chain joins TRBV20-1 and TRBJ2-7; 7 bases align to TRBD1. V gave up 4 bases and J gave up 5 bases; unmatched junction bases: 14. The CDR3 runs 15 residues. Germline values: CDR1 DFQATT, CDR2 SNEGSKA (reference sequence). The CDR3 DNA sequence: TGCAGTGCTACCCGGGACAGATCAAGCAAGGACGAGCAGTACTTC. Translating it yields CSATRDRSSKDEQYF.

The CDR3 protein is CASSRLTGGTTEAFF. CDR3 in DNA: TGTGCCAGCAGCCGCCTGACAGGGGGTACCACTGAAGCTTTCTTT. This rearrangement joins TRBV7-2 to TRBJ1-1; TRBD1 agrees at 9 bases. The length of the CDR3 is 15 residues. From germline, CDR1 is SGHTA and CDR2 FQGNSA. The V gene end was trimmed by 5 bases and the J gene end by 4 bases; junction bases not matched to a gene: 8.

This chain connects TRBV4-3 to TRBJ2-7; 9 bases map to TRBD1. Germline CDR1 reads LGHNA; CDR2 reads YSLEER. Trimming at V came to 3 bases and at J to 4 bases, leaving 13 bases not matched to a gene. This CDR3 is built from 17 residues. The CDR3 nucleotides are TGCGCCAGCAGCCATCTCCCAGGACAGGGGAGGACTTACGAGCAGTACTTC. Its protein is CASSHLPGQGRTYEQYF.

This clonotype showed up just once. The chain carries TRBV3-1 and TRBJ2-4; 7 positions agree with TRBD2. The CDR3 totals 17 residues. Germline CDR1 is LGHDT and CDR2 is YNNKEL (reference sequence). With 7 bases clipped from V and 0 bases from J, the junction kept 12 bases outside the gene matches. The CDR3 is CASTKQFASGAKNIQYF. CDR3 nucleotides: TGTGCCAGCACCAAGCAGTTCGCTAGCGGAGCCAAAAACATTCAGTACTTC.

In its sample, this clonotype was seen many times. The V call is TRBV15, the J call TRBJ2-4; TRBD2 matches 11 bases. The germline V gene encodes CDR1 LNHNV and CDR2 YYDKDF (reference sequence). Trimming cost V 1 base and J 5 bases; bases outside gene matches: 7. The CDR3 totals 17 residues. The CDR3 DNA reads TGTGCCACCAGCAGAGGAACTAGCGGGAGTACCGAAAACATTCAGTACTTC. Protein: CATSRGTSGSTENIQYF.

V gene TRBV6-1 combines with J gene TRBJ1-1; D not certain. There are 12 residues in the CDR3. The V end was cut by 3 bases, the J end by 4 bases, with 6 bases between. Germline V gene lookup returns CDR1 MNHNS and CDR2 SASEGT. In nucleotides, the CDR3 is TGTGCCAGCAGTGACCTGAGCACTGAAGCTTTCTTT. Translated: CASSDLSTEAFF.